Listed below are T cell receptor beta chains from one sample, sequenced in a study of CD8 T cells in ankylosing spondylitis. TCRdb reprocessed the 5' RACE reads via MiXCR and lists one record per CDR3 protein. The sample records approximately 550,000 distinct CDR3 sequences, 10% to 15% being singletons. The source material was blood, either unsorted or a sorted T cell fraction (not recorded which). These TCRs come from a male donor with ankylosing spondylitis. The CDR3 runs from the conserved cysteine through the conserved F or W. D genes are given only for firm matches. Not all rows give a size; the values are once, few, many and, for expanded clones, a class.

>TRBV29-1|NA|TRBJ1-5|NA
CSVSEGTQPQHF
TGCAGCGTCAGTGAGGGAACTCAGCCCCAGCATTTT
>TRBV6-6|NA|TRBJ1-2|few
CASSYLYGYTF
TGTGCCAGCAGTTACCTCTATGGCTACACCTTC
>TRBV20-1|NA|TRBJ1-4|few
CSAPPTTNEKLFF
TGCAGTGCTCCACCAACAACTAATGAAAAACTGTTTTTT
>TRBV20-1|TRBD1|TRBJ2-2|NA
CSAREGRGPGELFF
TGCAGTGCTAGAGAGGGCAGGGGGCCCGGGGAGCTGTTTTTT
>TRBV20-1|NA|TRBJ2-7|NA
CSAQDPTGIGSYEQYF
TGCAGTGCTCAAGACCCTACAGGGATCGGATCCTACGAGCAGTACTTC
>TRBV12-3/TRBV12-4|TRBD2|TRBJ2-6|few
CASSLAGSNVLTF
TGTGCCAGCAGCCTAGCGGGCTCCAACGTCCTGACTTTC
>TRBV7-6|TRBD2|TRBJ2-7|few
CASSLGAGGPSLYEQYF
TGTGCCAGCAGCTTAGGGGCGGGAGGGCCATCTTTGTACGAGCAGTACTTC
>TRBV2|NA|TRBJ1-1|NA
CASSLDGEAFF
TGTGCCAGCAGTCTGGACGGGGAAGCTTTCTTT
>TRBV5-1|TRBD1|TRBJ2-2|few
CASSLGATGGYRNTGELFF
TGCGCCAGCAGCTTGGGAGCGACAGGGGGTTACAGAAACACCGGGGAGCTGTTTTTT
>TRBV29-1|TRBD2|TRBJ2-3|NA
CSVESRTSFTDTQYF
TGCAGCGTTGAGTCTAGGACTAGTTTCACAGATACGCAGTATTTT
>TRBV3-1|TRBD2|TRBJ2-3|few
CASSQEGTSFTDTQYF
TGTGCCAGCAGCCAAGAGGGGACTAGTTTCACAGATACGCAGTATTTT
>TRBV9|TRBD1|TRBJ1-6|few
CASSSRTGPGSYNSPLHF
TGTGCCAGCAGCTCTAGGACAGGTCCGGGCTCCTATAATTCACCCCTCCACTTT
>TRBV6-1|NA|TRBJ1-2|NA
CASSGSLDRWDYGYTF
TGTGCCAGCAGTGGCTCCTTGGACAGATGGGACTATGGCTACACCTTC
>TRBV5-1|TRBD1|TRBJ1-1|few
CASSTLTGAMNTEAFF
TGCGCCAGCAGCACCCTGACAGGGGCCATGAACACTGAAGCTTTCTTT
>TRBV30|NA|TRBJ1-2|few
CAWTGGGRTGYTF
TGTGCCTGGACCGGGGGCGGGCGCACTGGCTACACCTTC
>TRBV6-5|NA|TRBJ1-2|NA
CASSYGPGGYGYTF
TGTGCCAGCAGCTACGGACCCGGAGGATATGGCTACACCTTC
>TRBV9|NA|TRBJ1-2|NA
CASSDHPGRTNYGYTF
TGTGCCAGCAGCGATCACCCGGGACGGACTAACTATGGCTACACCTTC
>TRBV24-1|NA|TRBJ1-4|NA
CATQNAGEDNEKLFF
TGTGCCACCCAGAACGCAGGGGAGGACAATGAAAAACTGTTTTTT
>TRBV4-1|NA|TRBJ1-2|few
CASSQDAGNGYTF
TGCGCCAGCAGCCAAGATGCGGGGAATGGCTACACCTTC
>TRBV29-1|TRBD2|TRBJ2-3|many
CSVGSSGSTDTQYF
TGCAGCGTTGGGTCTAGCGGGAGCACAGATACGCAGTATTTT
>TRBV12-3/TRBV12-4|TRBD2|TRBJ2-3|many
CASSAAGGHTDTQYF
TGTGCCAGCAGTGCAGCGGGAGGCCACACAGATACGCAGTATTTT
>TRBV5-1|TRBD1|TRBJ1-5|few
CASSTGTGDQPQHF
TGCGCCAGCAGCACTGGGACAGGGGATCAGCCCCAGCATTTT
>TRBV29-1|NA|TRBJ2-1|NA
CSVPGPGSTRFF
TGCAGCGTCCCGGGACCAGGAAGTACTCGGTTCTTC
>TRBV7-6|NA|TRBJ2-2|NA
CASSLGPDSTGELFF
TGTGCCAGCAGCTTAGGTCCCGATAGCACCGGGGAGCTGTTTTTT
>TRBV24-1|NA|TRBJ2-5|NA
CATSDLEQQETQYF
TGTGCCACCAGTGATTTAGAACAGCAAGAGACCCAGTACTTC
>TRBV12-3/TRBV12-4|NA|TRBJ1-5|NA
CASSVSGSNQPQHF
TGTGCCAGCAGTGTGTCAGGGTCTAATCAGCCCCAGCATTTT
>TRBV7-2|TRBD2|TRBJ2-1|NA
CASSFTSGSHNEQFF
TGTGCCAGCAGCTTTACTAGCGGGAGCCATAATGAGCAGTTCTTC
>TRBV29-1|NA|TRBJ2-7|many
CSVEDHGVGEQYF
TGCAGCGTTGAAGATCACGGGGTTGGCGAGCAGTACTTC
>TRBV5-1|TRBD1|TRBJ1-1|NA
CASFEGAYTEAFF
TGCGCCAGCTTTGAGGGGGCGTACACTGAAGCTTTCTTT
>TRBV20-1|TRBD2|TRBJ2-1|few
CSARGRSLGNEQFF
TGCAGTGCCCGCGGGAGGTCACTAGGCAATGAGCAGTTCTTC
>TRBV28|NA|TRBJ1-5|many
CASSLRQGQPQHF
TGTGCCAGCAGCTTGCGGCAGGGTCAGCCCCAGCATTTT
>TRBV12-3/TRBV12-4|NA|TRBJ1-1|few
CASSLTLGAFF
TGTGCCAGCAGTTTAACATTGGGAGCTTTCTTT
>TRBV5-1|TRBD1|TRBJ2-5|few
CASSPGQGARQETQYF
TGCGCCAGCAGCCCAGGACAGGGGGCAAGGCAAGAGACCCAGTACTTC
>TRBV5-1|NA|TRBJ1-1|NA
CASSLDGPGRDEALF
TGCGCCAGCAGCTTGGACGGTCCCGGGAGGGATGAAGCTCTCTTT
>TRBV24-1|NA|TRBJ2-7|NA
CATSDPRGSGSSYEQYF
TGTGCCACCAGTGATCCCCGGGGTAGCGGAAGCTCCTACGAGCAGTACTTC
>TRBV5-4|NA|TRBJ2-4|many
CASSWSWGAKNIQYF
TGTGCCAGCAGCTGGTCCTGGGGGGCCAAAAACATTCAGTACTTC
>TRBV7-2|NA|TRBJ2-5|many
CASSLAGARETQYF
TGTGCCAGCAGCTTAGCGGGGGCACGAGAGACCCAGTACTTC
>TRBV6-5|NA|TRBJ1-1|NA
CASSYSPGNTEAFF
TGTGCCAGCAGTTACTCGCCAGGGAACACTGAAGCTTTCTTT
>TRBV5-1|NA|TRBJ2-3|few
CASSSTSPDTQYF
TGCGCCAGCAGCTCGACTAGTCCCGATACGCAGTATTTT
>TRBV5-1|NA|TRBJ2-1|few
CASRGVGSSYNEQFF
TGCGCCAGCAGGGGGGTGGGTAGCTCCTACAATGAGCAGTTCTTC
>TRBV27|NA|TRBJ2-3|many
CASSLSRPRNFTDTQYF
TGTGCCAGCAGTTTATCAAGGCCTAGAAACTTTACAGATACGCAGTATTTT
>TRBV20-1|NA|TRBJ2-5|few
CSAPGRGQTQYF
TGCAGTGCCCCCGGGAGGGGGCAGACCCAGTACTTC
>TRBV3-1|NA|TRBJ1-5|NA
CASSHGQSNQPQHF
TGTGCCAGCAGCCACGGACAGAGCAATCAGCCCCAGCATTTT
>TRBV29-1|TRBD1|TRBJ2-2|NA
CSTAGTVNTGELFF
TGCAGCACTGCTGGGACAGTGAACACCGGGGAGCTGTTTTTT
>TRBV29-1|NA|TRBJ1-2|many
CSVSPRANYGYTF
TGCAGCGTTTCACCCAGGGCTAACTATGGCTACACCTTC
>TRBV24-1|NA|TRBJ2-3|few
CATSVQVTDTQYF
TGTGCCACCAGTGTGCAAGTCACAGATACGCAGTATTTT
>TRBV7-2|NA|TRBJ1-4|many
CASSQTGTREKLFF
TGTGCCAGCAGCCAAACAGGGACGCGGGAAAAACTGTTTTTT
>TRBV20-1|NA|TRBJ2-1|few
CSARDHQGPSYNEQFF
TGCAGTGCTAGAGATCACCAGGGGCCCTCCTACAATGAGCAGTTCTTC
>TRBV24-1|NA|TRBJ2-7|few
CATSDPGDMHEQYF
TGTGCCACCAGTGACCCAGGGGACATGCACGAGCAGTACTTC
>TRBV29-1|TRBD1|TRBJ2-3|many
CSGSDRGRRDTQYF
TGCAGCGGATCGGACAGGGGGCGCAGAGATACGCAGTATTTT
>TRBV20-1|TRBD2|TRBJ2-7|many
CSALGGTYEQYF
TGCAGTGCCCTGGGGGGGACCTACGAGCAGTACTTC
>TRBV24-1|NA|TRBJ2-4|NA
CATSLAGRTKNIQYF
TGTGCCACCAGTCTGGCCGGGAGAACCAAAAACATTCAGTACTTC
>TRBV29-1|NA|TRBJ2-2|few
CSVEGESTGELFF
TGCAGCGTTGAGGGGGAGAGTACCGGGGAGCTGTTTTTT